These T cell receptor beta chains were read from a single sample in a study of CD8 T cell repertoires and HIV-1 epitope variants. Their cognate antigens are unknown. Profiling relied on immunoSEQ multiplex PCR, and the TCRdb table lists in-frame clones only, not all of them. The data contain thousands of clones, roughly 62% of them singletons. The sequencing sample was made of cultured CD8+ T cells derived from PBMCs. The receptor source for this set is a male donor with HIV. Each CDR3 is given with its conserved first and last residue. A D gene is named only where the DNA matches it firmly. Where a row states a size, it is once, few, many or the class of an expanded clone; other rows omit it.

>TRBV6-5|.|once|TRBJ2-7
TGTGCCAGCAGGGGGGACAACTCCTACGAGCAGTACTTC
CASRGDNSYEQYF
>TRBV27|.|.|TRBJ1-5
TGTGCCAGCGGTCAAGCGGCATATAGCAATCAGCCCCAGCATTTT
CASGQAAYSNQPQHF
>TRBV28|.|.|TRBJ1-1
TGTGCCAGCAGCACCAGACTGAACACTGAAGCTTTCTTT
CASSTRLNTEAFF
>TRBV19|TRBD1|.|TRBJ1-1
TGTGCCATTAAATCAGGGGGCGCGGACATGAACACTGAAGCTTTCTTT
CAIKSGGADMNTEAFF
>TRBV27|TRBD1|.|TRBJ2-7
TGTGCCAGCAGTTTACAATCGACAGGGGACCACGAGCAGTACTTC
CASSLQSTGDHEQYF
>TRBV11-2|.|.|TRBJ1-1
TGTGCCAGCAGCTTAGCACAGGGCGAAGCTTTCTTT
CASSLAQGEAFF
>TRBV4-3|.|few|TRBJ2-4
TGCGCCAGCAGCCAAGGGGTGAGGGACATTCAGTACTTC
CASSQGVRDIQYF
>TRBV6-6|TRBD2|.|TRBJ2-7
TGTGCCTCCTCCCTTGATAGCGGGGGTGAGGGTTACGAGCAGTACTTC
CASSLDSGGEGYEQYF
>TRBV7-8|TRBD1|.|TRBJ1-2
TGTGCCAGCAGCTTAGGTCTGACAGGGGAGGTTGGCTACACCTTC
CASSLGLTGEVGYTF
>TRBV5-6|TRBD1|.|TRBJ1-5
TGTGCCAGCAGCCTGTCCGGGACAGAAGATAGCAATCAGCCCCAGCATTTT
CASSLSGTEDSNQPQHF
>TRBV2|.|few|TRBJ1-3
TGTGCCAGCAGTGAAGCAAATCAGGGCCACTCTGGAAACACCATATATTTT
CASSEANQGHSGNTIYF
>TRBV6-5|.|.|TRBJ1-1
TGTGCCAGCAGTTACACAGGGCTGAACACTGAAGCTTTCTTT
CASSYTGLNTEAFF
>TRBV2|.|once|TRBJ2-2
TGTGCCAGCAGTGACAGATTGAACACCGGGGAGCTGTTTTTT
CASSDRLNTGELFF
>TRBV19|TRBD2|.|TRBJ2-2
TGTGCCAGTAGAAGGACCGGGACTAGCGGGGGGGCCGGGGAGCTGTTTTTT
CASRRTGTSGGAGELFF
>TRBV5-4|.|.|TRBJ1-1
TGTGCCAGCAGCTTGTGGGGGAACACTGAAGCTTTCTTT
CASSLWGNTEAFF
>TRBV6-1|.|.|TRBJ2-2
TGTGCCAGCAGCTCGGACAGCACCGGGGAGCTGTTTTTT
CASSSDSTGELFF
>TRBV25-1|.|.|TRBJ1-1
TGTGCCAGCACCGCGGGGGATGACAATGAAGCTTTCTTT
CASTAGDDNEAFF
>TRBV10-3|.|.|TRBJ2-2
TGTGCCATCAGTGAGGGCCCCGGCACCGGGGAGCTGTTTTTT
CAISEGPGTGELFF
>TRBV10-3|.|.|TRBJ1-1
TGTGCCATCAGTGACTTGGACAGAGAGAACACTGAAGCTTTCTTT
CAISDLDRENTEAFF
>TRBV5-5|TRBD2|.|TRBJ2-7
TGTGCCAGCAGCCGGACGACTAGCGGGAGACCCTACGAGCAGTACTTC
CASSRTTSGRPYEQYF
>TRBV9|TRBD2|.|TRBJ2-7
TGTGCCAGCAGCCCTGGCGTGGGAGGGGACGAGCAGTACTTC
CASSPGVGGDEQYF
>TRBV2|.|.|TRBJ1-4
TGTGCCAGCAGTGAGCAGCCTAATGAAAAACTGTTTTTT
CASSEQPNEKLFF
>TRBV7-8|.|few|TRBJ1-1
TGTGCCAGCAGCCCCGGCCTCGGTGGAGTAGGTGAAGCTTTCTTT
CASSPGLGGVGEAFF
>TRBV14|.|once|TRBJ1-1
TGTGCCAGCAGCCACGTCCTGAACACTGAAGCTTTCTTT
CASSHVLNTEAFF
>TRBV2|.|.|TRBJ1-1
TGTGCCAGCAACCCGGGAATTCGCGATTTCTTT
CASNPGIRDFF
>TRBV5-6|.|.|TRBJ2-7
TGTGCCAGCAAACCACAGGTCCAATTCCACGAGCAGTACTTC
CASKPQVQFHEQYF
>TRBV7-9|.|once|TRBJ2-5
TGTGCCAGCAGCCCATCCCAGGGAAGGGAGACCCAGTACTTC
CASSPSQGRETQYF
>TRBV28|TRBD1|few|TRBJ2-1
TGTGCCAGCAGTTTATCACAGGGGATATCCTACAATGAGCAGTTCTTC
CASSLSQGISYNEQFF
>TRBV7-9|.|.|TRBJ2-3
TGTGCCAGCAGCCCTCTTCGAGGGAAAAACACAGATACGCAGTATTTT
CASSPLRGKNTDTQYF
>TRBV13|.|.|TRBJ2-3
TGTGCCAGCAGCTTAGTGGGGGATACGCAGTATTTT
CASSLVGDTQYF
>TRBV11-2|.|few|TRBJ1-1
TGTGCCAGCAGCTTAGCACAGGGTGAAGCTTTCTTT
CASSLAQGEAFF
>TRBV2|TRBD1|.|TRBJ1-1
TGTGCCAAGGCCGACAGGGCGGACACTGAAGCTTTCTTT
CAKADRADTEAFF
>TRBV19|.|once|TRBJ2-1
TGTGCCAGTAGTATAGACGGGAGCTCCTACAATGAGCAGTTCTTC
CASSIDGSSYNEQFF
>TRBV5-4|TRBD1|.|TRBJ1-1
TGTGCCAGCAGCCAGCAGGGGGGCACTGAAGCTTTCTTT
CASSQQGGTEAFF
>TRBV7-8|.|.|TRBJ2-6
TGTGCCAGCAGCTTAAGCCCAGGGGCCAACGTCCTGACTTTC
CASSLSPGANVLTF
>TRBV5-4|.|few|TRBJ2-7
TGTGCCAGCAGCTTGGGACAGTACCTTCGTGAGCAGTACTTC
CASSLGQYLREQYF
>TRBV28|TRBD2|.|TRBJ2-3
TGTGCCAGCAGTCCAACAAGCGGGGCTAGCACAGATACGCAGTATTTT
CASSPTSGASTDTQYF
>TRBV6-5|TRBD2|few|TRBJ2-7
TGTGCCAGCAGCCCGGGGGGGGGCGAGCAGTACTTC
CASSPGGGEQYF
>TRBV27|TRBD1|.|TRBJ2-7
TGTGCCAGCAGCCTGACAGGGGCCTCCTACGAGCAGTACTTC
CASSLTGASYEQYF
>TRBV2|.|few|TRBJ2-7
TGTGCCAGCAGTGATGGGACCTCCTACGAGCAGTACTTC
CASSDGTSYEQYF
>TRBV5-1|TRBD1|.|TRBJ1-2
TGCGCCAGCAGCGTTGGCCTAGGTACAGGGGGCGCTTATGGCTACACCTTC
CASSVGLGTGGAYGYTF
>TRBV7-6|TRBD1|.|TRBJ1-2
TGTGCCAGCAGCGGACAGGGGTGGAATGGCTACACCTTC
CASSGQGWNGYTF
>TRBV11-2|.|few|TRBJ2-2
TGTGCCAGCAGCTTAGCCCGGAGGACCGGGGAGCTGTTTTTT
CASSLARRTGELFF
>TRBV2|TRBD1|.|TRBJ1-6
TGTGCCAGCAGTTGGGACAGGGATTCACCCCTCCACTTT
CASSWDRDSPLHF
>TRBV27|.|.|TRBJ2-1
TGTGCCAGCAGTTTCCGACAGTTAGCCTACAATGAGCAGTTCTTC
CASSFRQLAYNEQFF
>TRBV5-1|TRBD2|.|TRBJ2-2
TGCGCCAGCAGCCTCATGACTAGCGGGAGGGCGGATTCCGGGGAGCTGTTTTTT
CASSLMTSGRADSGELFF
>TRBV4-1|TRBD2|.|TRBJ2-7
TGCGCCAGCAGCCAAGATTCCAGGGAGGGGTCCTACGAGCAGTACTTC
CASSQDSREGSYEQYF
>TRBV28|.|.|TRBJ1-4
TGTGCCAGCAGCCCTTCCGGGGGCGAAAAACTGTTTTTT
CASSPSGGEKLFF
>TRBV7-3|TRBD1|few|TRBJ2-7
TGTGCCAGCAGCTTGGGACAGTACCTTCGTGAGCAGTACTTC
CASSLGQYLREQYF